Following are 25 T cell receptor beta chains from one sample sequenced in a study of vaccination effects on CD4 cells after COVID-19 (dated 2022 in TCRdb). Libraries were built with the immunoSEQ multiplex PCR assay. Sourced from immuneACCESS, this table was stored by TCRdb with only in-frame sequences that have V and J called. A share of the clones is absent; for the studies checked, an unresolved V gene accounts for under half, and the remainder has no known explanation. This sample gives 70,000 or so clones in total; roughly four fifths of them show up just once. In total, the top ten clones hold approximately 2% of the sample. Their specific antigens are unknown. After around 11 days of culture, CD4+ T cells were isolated with the EasySep CD4+ T cell isolation kit. This material consisted of CD4+ T cells from PBMCs cultured without peptide, taken before COVID-19 vaccination. These receptors all come from a human donor who received a COVID-19 vaccine.

The chain employs TRBV5-1 and TRBJ1-1, with a weak D call TRBD1 (5 bases). The germline V gene encodes CDR1 SGHRS and CDR2 YFSETQ. The CDR3 has 14 residues. Trimming cost V 4 bases and J 4 bases, with 14 bases left between them. DNA for the CDR3: TGCGCCAGCAGCGTGGAGGGGCTTGTCACTGAAGCTTTCTTT. Protein sequence: CASSVEGLVTEAFF. The variable domain in full, completed from reference TRBV5-1 and TRBJ1-1, reads KAGVTQTPRYLIKTRGQQVTLSCSPISGHRSVSWYQQTPGQGLQFLFEYFSETQRNKGNFPGRFSGRQFSNSRSEMNVSTLELGDSALYLCASSVEGLVTEAFFGQGTRLTVV.

A few counts support this clone. This sequence joins TRBV5-1 and TRBJ1-1, with D uncertain. Per germline, CDR1 SGHRS and CDR2 YFSETQ. The CDR3 runs 16 residues. Trimming pared 0 bases from V and 1 base from J, leaving 13 bases between. CDR3 loop: CASSLAISRANTEAFF. DNA for the CDR3: TGCGCCAGCAGCTTGGCCATTTCCAGAGCGAACACTGAAGCTTTCTTT.

The rearrangement joins TRBV5-1 to TRBJ2-3, with 7 bases aligning to TRBD2. From germline, CDR1 is SGHRS and CDR2 YFSETQ. Trimming cost V 0 bases and J 5 bases; bases outside gene matches: 12. The CDR3 contains 17 residues. The CDR3 bases are TGCGCCAGCAGCTTGGCGGCTTGGGCGGGGGAGGAAGATACGCAGTATTTT. Its protein is CASSLAAWAGEEDTQYF.

This chain links TRBV5-5 with TRBJ2-2, with unresolved D. CDR3 length equals 16 residues. Germline V gene data show CDR1 as SGHKS and CDR2 as YYEKEE (reference sequence). V was shortened by 3 bases and J by 2 bases, with 14 bases between the two germline ends. In DNA, the CDR3 is TGTGCCAGCAGCTCCCCGGCACAGATAAACACCGGGGAGCTGTTTTTT. Its translation is CASSSPAQINTGELFF.

This rearrangement joins TRBV10-2 to TRBJ2-4, with 8 bases lining up with TRBD1. Germline loops: CDR1 WSHSY, CDR2 SAAADI. This CDR3 has 16 amino acids. V shed 5 bases and J 0 bases; nucleotides not matched to a gene: 6. CDR3 DNA sequence: TGCGCCAGCAGTTTCTCAGGGGGCTTAGCCAAAAACATTCAGTACTTC. Amino acid sequence: CASSFSGGLAKNIQYF.

The chain links TRBV7-8 to TRBJ1-1; TRBD1 matches at 8 bases. Looked up from germline, CDR1 is SGHVS and CDR2 is FQNEAQ. The CDR3 length is 15 residues. The J segment lost 1 base and the V segment lost 2 bases, leaving 3 bases of the junction unmatched. The CDR3 sequence is CASSLTGTGNTEAFF. The CDR3 nucleotides are TGTGCCAGCAGCTTAACCGGGACAGGGAACACTGAAGCTTTCTTT. The full variable domain, with the rest looked up from reference TRBV7-8 and TRBJ1-1, is GAGVSQSPRYKVAKRGQDVALRCDPISGHVSLFWYQQALGQGPEFLTYFQNEAQLDKSGLPSDRFFAERPEGSVSTLKIQRTQQEDSAVYLCASSLTGTGNTEAFFGQGTRLTVV.

This chain links TRBV6-1 with TRBJ1-6; D perhaps matches TRBD1 (6 bases). Germline lookup yields CDR1 MNHNS and CDR2 SASEGT. This CDR3 spans 15 amino acids. Trimming removed 1 base at V and 7 bases at J, with 11 bases between. CDR3 amino acids: CASSEVQGYNSPLHF. CDR3 bases: TGTGCCAGCAGTGAAGTTCAGGGGTACAATTCACCCCTCCACTTT.

The chain recombines TRBV9 with TRBJ2-4; the D is unclear. CDR1 is SGDLS and CDR2 is YYNGEE in the germline V gene. The CDR3 has 14 amino acids. V was pared by 2 bases and J by 6 bases, with 12 bases between. The CDR3: CASSVYGSGNIQYF. DNA for the CDR3: TGTGCCAGCAGCGTCTACGGTAGTGGAAACATTCAGTACTTC.

The genes are TRBV2 and TRBJ2-5; 12 nucleotides agree with TRBD2. The CDR3 is 15 residues long. Germline V CDR1 and CDR2: SNHLY, FYNNEI. The J segment lost 2 bases and the V segment lost 7 bases, leaving 5 bases of the junction unmatched. CDR3 sequence reads: CASNWTSGEQETQYF. DNA of the CDR3: TGTGCCAGCAATTGGACTAGCGGGGAGCAAGAGACCCAGTACTTC.

The chain couples TRBV7-3 to TRBJ2-5; the match to TRBD1 covers 8 bases. Germline CDR1 SGHTA, CDR2 FQGTGA. The CDR3 extends over 15 amino acids. V dropped 5 bases and J dropped 5; count of bases not matched to a gene: 10. CDR3 sequence: CASSPRTGPPETQYF. CDR3 coding DNA: TGTGCCAGCAGCCCGCGGACAGGGCCTCCGGAGACCCAGTACTTC.

The chain recombines TRBV5-1 with TRBJ2-1; 7 positions match TRBD1. The CDR3 loop spans 16 amino acids. The trim removed 7 bases at V and 4 bases at J, leaving 14 bases unmatched. Germline V gene data show CDR1 as SGHRS and CDR2 as YFSETQ. The chain's CDR3 is CASVQDGTALYNEQFF. The CDR3 DNA follows: TGCGCCAGCGTGCAGGACGGGACAGCCCTTTACAATGAGCAGTTCTTC.

The chain recombines TRBV20-1 with TRBJ1-1; D is uncertain. From germline, CDR1 is DFQATT and CDR2 SNEGSKA (reference sequence). V dropped 3 bases and J dropped 5 bases, with 16 bases sitting between them. The CDR3 consists of 14 residues. CDR3 in DNA: TGCAGTGCTAGTATCTATTCGAGAGGAACTGAAGCTTTCTTT. Translated: CSASIYSRGTEAFF.

This clone was seen more than once but under ten times. Written as DNA, the CDR3 is TGTGCCAGCAGCCCCGGGGCCTACGAGCAGTACGTC. Its translation: CASSPGAYEQYV. This chain connects TRBV5-6 to TRBJ2-7; D is possibly TRBD2 (5 bases). Germline CDR1 and CDR2: SGHDT and YYEEEE. V dropped 4 bases and J dropped 2 bases, with 7 bases sitting between them. The CDR3 spans 12 residues.

J is TRBJ1-2 and V is TRBV18; 7 bases agree with TRBD1. The V gene end was trimmed by 2 bases and the J gene end by 2 bases; junction bases not matched to a gene: 8. Germline V gene data show CDR1 as KGHSH and CDR2 as LQKENI. CDR3 size: 16 residues. The CDR3 region is CASSPAQGPFNYGYTF. In DNA, the CDR3 is TGTGCCAGCTCACCAGCACAGGGGCCCTTCAACTATGGCTACACCTTC.

The rearrangement links TRBV6-5 to TRBJ2-7; 10 positions match TRBD1. CDR3 length: 14 amino acids. Germline values: CDR1 MNHEY, CDR2 SVGAGI. Trimming at V came to 6 bases and at J to 2 bases, leaving 4 bases not matched to a gene. CDR3 residues: CASRAGQGPYEQYV. The CDR3 coding sequence is TGTGCCAGCAGAGCGGGACAGGGGCCCTACGAGCAGTACGTC.

There are a few counts of this clone. This chain joins TRBV5-4 and TRBJ2-1; D not certain. From germline, CDR1 is SGHNT and CDR2 YYREEE (reference sequence). The CDR3 totals 12 residues. Trimming left V 5 bases short and J 3 bases short, with 6 bases between. CDR3 amino acids: CASRRNYNEQFF. In DNA form, the CDR3 reads TGTGCCAGCAGAAGGAACTACAATGAGCAGTTCTTC.

This clone was seen a single time. This chain uses TRBV5-1 with TRBJ1-2, with 9 bases aligning to TRBD1. V lost 0 bases and J lost 5; bases outside the gene matches: 5. The CDR3 runs 15 residues. The germline CDR1 and CDR2 sequences are SGHRS and YFSETQ. The CDR3 reads CASSLVGTGQYGYTF. The CDR3 DNA sequence: TGCGCCAGCAGCTTGGTCGGGACAGGGCAATATGGCTACACCTTC. The full variable domain, rest sourced from reference TRBV5-1 and TRBJ1-2, is KAGVTQTPRYLIKTRGQQVTLSCSPISGHRSVSWYQQTPGQGLQFLFEYFSETQRNKGNFPGRFSGRQFSNSRSEMNVSTLELGDSALYLCASSLVGTGQYGYTFGSGTRLTVV.

V and J are TRBV5-1 and TRBJ1-2; D gene unclear. The V gene's germline CDR1 is SGHRS and CDR2 YFSETQ. The V end was cut by 4 bases, the J end by 2 bases, with 9 bases between. This CDR3 is built from 13 residues. CDR3 in amino acids: CASSTTVNYGYTF. CDR3 DNA sequence: TGCGCCAGCAGCACCACGGTAAACTATGGCTACACCTTC.

This chain connects TRBV6-1 to TRBJ2-2; D not resolved. V dropped 3 bases and J dropped 4 bases, with 12 bases sitting between them. The CDR3 length is 15 residues. Germline CDR1 reads MNHNS; CDR2 reads SASEGT. The CDR3 loop is CASSDQNTVTGELFF. Here the CDR3 DNA reads TGTGCCAGCAGTGACCAAAACACGGTCACCGGGGAGCTGTTTTTT.

This clone came up once. This chain links TRBV5-1 with TRBJ2-1, with 7 bases fitting TRBD2. The V segment lost 7 bases and the J segment 2 bases; nucleotides outside the gene matches: 6. This CDR3 has 14 amino acids. Germline CDR1 SGHRS, CDR2 YFSETQ. The CDR3 sequence: CASYPGGTYNEQFF. The DNA of the CDR3 is TGCGCCAGCTACCCGGGGGGAACCTACAATGAGCAGTTCTTC.

Here the CDR3 DNA reads TGTGCCAGCAGTGTTGCGTTTAATGAGCAGTTCTTC. Its translation is CASSVAFNEQFF. The V and J genes are TRBV2 and TRBJ2-1; D gene uncertain. The CDR3 is 12 amino acids. The V gene's germline CDR1 is SNHLY and CDR2 FYNNEI. The V end lost 4 bases, the J end lost 7 bases, and 8 bases lay between the germline ends.

This clone has a handful of counts. This chain uses TRBV29-1 with TRBJ2-2; D unclear. V lost 5 bases, J lost 0 bases, and 10 bases lay in between. Per the germline V gene, CDR1 is SQVTM and CDR2 is ANQGSEA. This CDR3 has 14 residues. Here the CDR3 DNA reads TGCAGCGTTTTGGCAGGAGCGAACACCGGGGAGCTGTTTTTT. Its protein is CSVLAGANTGELFF.

This chain uses TRBV7-9 with TRBJ2-7; D may match TRBD1 or TRBD2 (7 bases each). Germline CDR1 and CDR2: SEHNR and FQNEAQ (reference sequence). The V and J ends lost 3 bases and 2 bases respectively, with 14 bases between them. This CDR3 spans 15 amino acids. The CDR3 spells CASSLAGRGPYEQYV. CDR3 DNA sequence: TGTGCCAGCAGCTTGGCGGGGAGGGGGCCCTACGAGCAGTACGTC.

The J gene is TRBJ1-1, the V gene TRBV7-8; unclear D gene. Germline loops: CDR1 SGHVS, CDR2 FQNEAQ. This CDR3 has 16 amino acids. The V end lost 3 bases, the J end lost 0 bases, and 14 bases lay between the germline ends. Here the CDR3 reads CASSFLGGNMNTEAFF. Written as DNA, the CDR3 is TGTGCCAGCAGCTTCCTGGGCGGAAACATGAACACTGAAGCTTTCTTT.

This chain uses TRBV30 with TRBJ1-6, with D tentatively TRBD1 (6 bases). The V end lost 0 bases, the J end lost 7 bases, and 16 bases lay between the germline ends. The CDR3 runs 16 residues. Germline V gene sequence: CDR1 GTSNPN, CDR2 SVGIG (reference sequence). The CDR3 sequence: CAWSVAAGAQNSPLHF. CDR3 DNA sequence: TGTGCCTGGAGTGTAGCGGCAGGGGCTCAAAATTCACCCCTCCACTTT.